This section outlines one TCR beta chain sequence together with its context. Authors' processing steps: Counts of nucleated cells, estimated from reference gene primer amplification, were obtained. Sequenced by immunoSEQ multiplex PCR; TCRdb stores in-frame clones only, minus some. That table is the source of V, J and clone size, and D and trimming were worked out from the DNA. The data contain 45,000 or so clones, 86% of them seen just once; the ten biggest clones take up less than 6.5%. Per germline, CDR1 MDHEN and CDR2 SYDVKM. The CDR3 extends over 15 amino acids. V gave up 6 bases and J gave up 5 bases, with 20 bases separating them. This sample is drawn from a study of blood T cell repertoires in COVID-19. About the study: The United States, Italy and Spain provided the acute and convalescent COVID-19 samples. The analysed material was cDNA or gDNA that came from T cells, B-cell-depleted T cells, or PBMCs.

The clonotype originates from a man aged 40-49 years with active COVID-19. J is TRBJ2-7 and V is TRBV28, with a tentative D call TRBD2 (7 bases). The sample comprised peripheral blood. The CDR3 coding sequence is TGTGCCAGCAGCCAGCATGCGGGGGCGAAGAACGAGCAGTACTTC. It encodes CASSQHAGAKNEQYF.